This T cell receptor beta chain emerged from a study of T cells in Graves' hyperthyroidism and ophthalmopathy. Many counts were recorded for this clonotype. Authors of the study amplified TCR beta CDR3 regions from RNA transcripts. An initial round of RT-PCR targeting the TCR CDR3 relied on the HTBI primer set. MiXCR was run by TCRdb on the multiplex PCR reads, yielding one entry per CDR3 protein. Counted here are around 190,000 distinct CDR3 sequences, approximately 15% occurring once; the ten biggest clones make up about 31%. CDR1 KGHSH and CDR2 LQKENI come from the germline V gene. This CDR3 has 12 residues. The germline V and J ends were trimmed by 6 bases and 5 bases, with 9 bases remaining between them.

The TCR was taken from a woman between 50 and 59 years old with Graves' hyperthyroidism. The chain combines TRBV18 with TRBJ2-3, with unresolved D. Sequenced material: blood. The CDR3 reads CASSPDRDTQYF. The CDR3 DNA reads TGTGCCAGCTCCCCGGACCGAGATACGCAGTATTTT.